The entry that follows covers one T cell receptor (beta chain) sequence. The antigen is not known. Per the authors' pipeline: For the immunoSEQ data, sequences were junction-only without quality scores, so filtering differed. Repertoires were generated with immunoSEQ multiplex PCR, while TCRdb's copy carries only in-frame clones and drops some. V and J calls and clone size follow that table, whereas D and trimming were derived from the DNA. The sample has roughly 2 million clones, just under 95% seen once. This sample was taken from a study of shared clonotypes between healthy human individuals. In the study overall: Used for every donor were three CD4 naive, three CD4 memory, two CD8 naive and one CD8 memory plate.

It was CD45RO-negative cells, positively selected for CCR7, that made up naive CD8 cells, with terminally differentiated effector memory CD45RA+ cells excluded. Study-level findings and limits: Deeper or shallower sequencing was expected to change how clonotypes are shared among donors. Across a handful of donors, naive CD4 shared 5% to 6.5%, naive CD8 more than 3%, memory CD4 roughly 2.2%, memory CD8 around 0.42%.

The CDR3 runs 14 residues. Germline V gene sequence: CDR1 SGDLS, CDR2 YYNGEE. Unmatched junction bases numbered 4, after V lost 4 bases and J lost 6 bases. The sample comprised naive CD8+ T cells sorted from blood. V gene TRBV9 combines with J gene TRBJ1-4; 9 bases match TRBD1. The receptor was derived from a man aged 18-30 years in good health. CDR3: CASSYWDRDEKLFF. Here the CDR3 DNA reads TGTGCCAGCAGCTACTGGGACAGGGATGAAAAACTGTTTTTT. Variable domain in full (rest from reference TRBV9 and TRBJ1-4): DSGVTQTPKHLITATGQRVTLRCSPRSGDLSVYWYQQSLDQGLQFLIQYYNGEERAKGNILERFSAQQFPDLHSELNLSSLELGDSALYFCASSYWDRDEKLFFGSGTQLSVL.